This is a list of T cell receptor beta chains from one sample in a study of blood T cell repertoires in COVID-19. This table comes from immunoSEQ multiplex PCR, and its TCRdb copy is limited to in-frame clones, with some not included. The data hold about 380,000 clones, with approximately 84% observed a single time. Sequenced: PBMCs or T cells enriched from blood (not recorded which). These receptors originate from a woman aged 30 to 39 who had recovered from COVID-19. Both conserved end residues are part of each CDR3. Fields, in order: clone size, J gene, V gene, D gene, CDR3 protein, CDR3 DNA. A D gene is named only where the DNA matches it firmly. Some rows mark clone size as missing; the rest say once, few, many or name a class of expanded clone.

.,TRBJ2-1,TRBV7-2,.,CASSSLGAGEQFF,TGTGCCAGCAGCTCCCTTGGTGCGGGTGAGCAGTTCTTC
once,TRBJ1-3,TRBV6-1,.,CASSESRVLAGNTIYF,TGTGCCAGCAGTGAATCTCGGGTGCTCGCTGGAAACACCATATATTTT
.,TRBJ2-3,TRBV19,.,CASRKTDTDTQYF,TGTGCCAGTAGGAAGACAGACACAGATACGCAGTATTTT
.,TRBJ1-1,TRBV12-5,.,CASGLSDSATEAFF,TGTGCTAGTGGTTTGTCGGACTCGGCGACTGAAGCTTTCTTT
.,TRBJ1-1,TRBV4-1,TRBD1,CASSHQGTGLVGTEAFF,TGCGCCAGCAGCCACCAGGGGACAGGGCTTGTAGGGACTGAAGCTTTCTTT
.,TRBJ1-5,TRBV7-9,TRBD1,CASSLDRGSNQPQHF,TGTGCCAGCAGCCTGGACAGGGGAAGCAATCAGCCCCAGCATTTT
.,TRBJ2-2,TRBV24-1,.,CATSDVSVGLHPLTGELFF,TGTGCCACCAGTGACGTCAGCGTGGGGCTACACCCTCTAACCGGGGAGCTGTTTTTT
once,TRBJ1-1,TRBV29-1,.,CSAYYRGEAEAFF,TGCAGCGCCTACTACCGGGGAGAGGCTGAAGCTTTCTTT
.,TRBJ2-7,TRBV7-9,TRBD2,CASSLGDYKTRSYEQYF,TGTGCCAGCAGCTTGGGGGACTACAAGACTCGATCCTACGAGCAGTACTTC
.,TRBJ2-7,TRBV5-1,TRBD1,CASRGTGTGHYEQYF,TGCGCCAGCAGGGGGACCGGGACAGGGCACTACGAGCAGTACTTC
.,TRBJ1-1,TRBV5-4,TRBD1,CASSLGQGALNTEAFF,TGTGCCAGCAGCTTGGGGCAGGGGGCTTTGAACACTGAAGCTTTCTTT
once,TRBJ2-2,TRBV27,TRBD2,CASGSLAGQGSGELFF,TGTGCCAGCGGCAGTTTAGCGGGGCAGGGGAGCGGGGAGCTGTTTTTT
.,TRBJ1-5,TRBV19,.,CASSIAGGRVDQPQHF,TGTGCCAGTAGTATAGCGGGGGGCCGGGTAGATCAGCCCCAGCATTTT
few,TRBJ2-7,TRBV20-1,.,CSASGRFSYEQYF,TGCAGTGCTAGTGGCAGATTTTCCTACGAGCAGTACTTC
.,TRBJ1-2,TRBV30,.,CAWSVGQFYGYTF,TGTGCCTGGAGTGTCGGACAGTTCTATGGCTACACCTTC
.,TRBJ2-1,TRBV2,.,CASSVEQTGNNEQFF,TGTGCCAGCAGTGTAGAACAGACAGGAAACAATGAGCAGTTCTTC
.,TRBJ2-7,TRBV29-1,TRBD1,CSVEGDRGNEQYF,TGCAGCGTTGAAGGGGACAGGGGTAACGAGCAGTACTTC
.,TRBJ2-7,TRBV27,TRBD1,CASSLSGTGYYEQYF,TGTGCCAGCAGTTTATCCGGGACAGGGTATTACGAGCAGTACTTC
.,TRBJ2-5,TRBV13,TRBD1,CASSAPGTAEETQYF,TGTGCCAGCAGCGCCCCCGGGACAGCCGAAGAGACCCAGTACTTC
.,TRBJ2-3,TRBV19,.,CASSIVETDTQYF,TGTGCCAGTAGTATAGTGGAGACAGATACGCAGTATTTT
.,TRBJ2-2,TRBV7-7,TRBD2,CASRAIPGLGDTGELFF,TGTGCTAGCAGGGCCATTCCGGGACTAGGAGACACCGGGGAGCTGTTTTTT
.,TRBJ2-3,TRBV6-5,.,CASSRGAYLGDTQYF,TGTGCCAGCAGTCGCGGAGCATACCTGGGAGATACGCAGTATTTT
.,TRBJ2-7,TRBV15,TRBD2,CATREGTRSDEQYF,TGTGCCACCAGGGAGGGGACTAGGAGCGACGAGCAGTACTTC
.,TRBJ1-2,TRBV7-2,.,CASSLDRRYLGIGYTF,TGTGCCAGCAGTCTTGACAGGAGGTATCTTGGAATCGGCTACACCTTC
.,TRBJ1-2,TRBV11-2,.,CASSLVGSFYGYTF,TGTGCCAGCAGCTTAGTGGGCAGCTTCTATGGCTACACCTTC
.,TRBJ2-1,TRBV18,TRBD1,CASSPGQTGQGEQFF,TGTGCCAGCTCACCCGGGCAGACCGGACAGGGTGAGCAGTTCTTC
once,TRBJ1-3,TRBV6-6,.,CASSYTPGNSGNTIYF,TGTGCCAGCAGTTACACTCCCGGGAACTCTGGAAACACCATATATTTT
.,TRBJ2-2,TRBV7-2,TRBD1,CASSGRQGRTGELFF,TGTGCCAGCAGCGGACGACAGGGGCGGACCGGGGAGCTGTTTTTT
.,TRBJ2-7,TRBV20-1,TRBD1,CSASKGGSWGYEQYF,TGCAGTGCTAGTAAAGGGGGCTCGTGGGGCTACGAGCAGTACTTC
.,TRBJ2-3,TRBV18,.,CASSPLEAGTDTQYF,TGTGCCAGCTCACCTCTGGAAGCCGGGACAGATACGCAGTATTTT
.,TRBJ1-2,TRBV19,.,CASSITGRDYGYTF,TGTGCCAGTAGTATAACGGGCAGGGACTATGGCTACACCTTC
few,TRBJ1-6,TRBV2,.,CASSVNRVNSPLHF,TGTGCCAGCAGTGTAAACAGGGTGAATTCACCCCTCCACTTT
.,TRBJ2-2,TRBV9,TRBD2,CASSVASGLAGAPTGELFF,TGTGCCAGCAGCGTGGCCTCCGGGCTAGCGGGAGCGCCCACCGGGGAGCTGTTTTTT
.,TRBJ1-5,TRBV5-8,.,CASTSGGSNQPQHF,TGTGCCAGCACCTCCGGGGGGAGCAATCAGCCCCAGCATTTT
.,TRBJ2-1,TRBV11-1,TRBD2,CASSFIWRGGDEQFF,TGTGCCAGCAGCTTCATCTGGCGGGGGGGCGATGAGCAGTTCTTC
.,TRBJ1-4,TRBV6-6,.,CASSWTGANEKLFF,TGTGCCAGCAGTTGGACCGGGGCTAATGAAAAACTGTTTTTT
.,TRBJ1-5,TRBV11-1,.,CASSLGGGPNQPQHF,TGTGCCAGCAGCTTAGGGGGGGGCCCCAATCAGCCCCAGCATTTT
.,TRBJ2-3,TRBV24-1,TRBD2,CATRGTSGSTDTQYF,TGTGCCACCAGGGGGACTAGCGGGAGCACAGATACGCAGTATTTT
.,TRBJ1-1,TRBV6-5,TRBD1,CASRRTGRGNTEAFF,TGTGCCAGCAGACGGACAGGGAGGGGGAACACTGAAGCTTTCTTT
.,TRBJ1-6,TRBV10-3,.,CAIGGNTYSPLHF,TGTGCCATCGGGGGGAACACCTATTCACCCCTCCACTTT
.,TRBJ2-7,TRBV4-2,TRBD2,CASSQASGTSGSYEQYF,TGTGCCAGCAGCCAGGCCTCCGGGACTAGCGGCTCCTACGAGCAGTACTTC
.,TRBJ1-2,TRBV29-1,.,CSAPDRINYGYTF,TGCAGCGCACCCGACAGGATCAACTATGGCTACACCTTC
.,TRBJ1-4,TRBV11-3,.,CASRLLRGTNEKLFF,TGTGCCAGCAGATTACTAAGGGGAACTAATGAAAAACTGTTTTTT
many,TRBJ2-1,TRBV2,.,CASSEALNEQFF,TGTGCCAGCAGTGAAGCCCTCAATGAGCAGTTCTTC
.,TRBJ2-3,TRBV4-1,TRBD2,CASSLNPSGTDTQYF,TGCGCCAGCAGCTTAAACCCTAGCGGGACAGATACGCAGTATTTT
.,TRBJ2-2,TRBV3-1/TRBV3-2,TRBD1,CASSQAGTGNTGELFF,TGTGCCAGCAGCCAAGCGGGGACAGGGAACACCGGGGAGCTGTTTTTT
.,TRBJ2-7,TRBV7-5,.,CARSFLPSVGDYEQYF,TGTGCCAGAAGCTTCCTCCCTAGCGTAGGGGACTACGAGCAGTACTTC
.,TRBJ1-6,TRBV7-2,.,CASSLNRDSPLHF,TGTGCCAGCAGTTTAAACAGGGATTCACCCCTCCACTTT
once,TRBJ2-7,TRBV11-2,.,CASRSTRAREQYF,TGTGCCAGCAGGTCCACTAGAGCGCGGGAGCAGTACTTC
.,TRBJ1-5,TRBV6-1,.,CASSEFSGTDSNQPQHF,TGTGCCAGCAGTGAATTCTCAGGAACGGATAGCAATCAGCCCCAGCATTTT